The rows below give T cell receptor beta chains drawn from one sample of a study of blood T cell repertoires in COVID-19. The method was immunoSEQ multiplex PCR; TCRdb's version includes in-frame clones alone and lacks a portion of them. The sample lists 250,000 or so clones, approximately 86% occurring once. Sequenced material: PBMCs or T cells enriched from blood (not recorded which). These receptors were collected from a woman younger than 45 with acute COVID-19. The CDR3 runs from the conserved cysteine through the conserved F or W. Each record gives: clone size, V gene, D gene, J gene, CDR3 DNA, CDR3 protein. D genes are given only for firm matches. The size of a clone is reported for some rows only, either as once, few or many, or as a class for expanded clones.

>.|TRBV5-1|.|TRBJ2-1
TGCGCCAGCAGCTTGGAATGGAGACTCGAGCAGTTCTTC
CASSLEWRLEQFF
>.|TRBV4-2|.|TRBJ1-3
TGTGCCAGCAGCCAAGATCAACAGGGAAACACCATATATTTT
CASSQDQQGNTIYF
>.|TRBV30|.|TRBJ1-3
TGTGCCTGGAACCCCGAAGGGACTTCTGGAAACACCATATATTTT
CAWNPEGTSGNTIYF
>.|TRBV5-8|.|TRBJ2-1
TGTGCCAGCAGTTATTCCGGACAGCCCTACAATGAGCAGTTCTTC
CASSYSGQPYNEQFF
>.|TRBV7-6|.|TRBJ2-5
TGTGCCAGCAGCCCAGGGGATCTGGAGACCCAGTACTTC
CASSPGDLETQYF
>.|TRBV6-1|.|TRBJ1-6
TGTGCCAGCAGTGGGAATCCGGGACTAATAGATTCACCCCTCCACTTT
CASSGNPGLIDSPLHF
>.|TRBV27|.|TRBJ1-5
TGTGCCAGCAGTTTAATTGCCGCCGGGGCCCAGCATTTT
CASSLIAAGAQHF
>.|TRBV6-4|.|TRBJ1-1
TGTGCCAGCAGTATCCGGGCCACTAGCTCGAACACTGAAGCTTTCTTT
CASSIRATSSNTEAFF
>few|TRBV12-5|.|TRBJ2-1
TGTGCTAGTGGTCCCCGGACAGCCTACTACAATGAGCAGTTCTTC
CASGPRTAYYNEQFF
>.|TRBV9|.|TRBJ2-7
TGTGCCAGCAGCGCCCAGGGGCAGCCCTACGAGCAGTACTTC
CASSAQGQPYEQYF
>.|TRBV7-9|.|TRBJ1-1
TGTGCCAGCAGCCCGGGGGGGTCAGGCACTGAAGCTTTCTTT
CASSPGGSGTEAFF
>.|TRBV5-5|TRBD1|TRBJ1-1
TGTGCCAGCAGCTTGTCTACAGGGGGGAACACTGAAGCTTTCTTT
CASSLSTGGNTEAFF
>.|TRBV15|.|TRBJ1-5
TGTGCCACCAGCAGAGATCTGAGTAGGGGTCAGCCCCAGCATTTT
CATSRDLSRGQPQHF
>.|TRBV10-2|.|TRBJ1-2
TGCGCCAGCAGTGAAGGAGGGGACTATGGCTACACCTTC
CASSEGGDYGYTF
>.|TRBV7-2|.|TRBJ2-3
TGTGCCAGCAGCTTAGCGTGGGGGGAAGTTTCGTATTTT
CASSLAWGEVSYF
>.|TRBV30|TRBD2|TRBJ2-2
TGTGCCTGGAGTAATAGCGGGGGGGCGGAGACCGGGGAGCTGTTTTTT
CAWSNSGGAETGELFF
>.|TRBV5-1|TRBD1|TRBJ1-6
TGCGCCAGCAGCTTGTCGCCGGGACAGCCGTCACCCCTCCACTTT
CASSLSPGQPSPLHF
>.|TRBV7-9|.|TRBJ1-4
TGTGCCAGCAGACGGGGAACTAATGAAAAACTGTTTTTT
CASRRGTNEKLFF
>once|TRBV6-5|TRBD2|TRBJ2-7
TGTGCCAGCAGAATAGCGGGGTTTAACTCCTACGAGCAGTACTTC
CASRIAGFNSYEQYF
>.|TRBV5-1|TRBD1|TRBJ1-3
TGCGCCAGCAGCCCCTCAAGGAGGGGGCGGCTTCCTGGAAACACCATATATTTT
CASSPSRRGRLPGNTIYF
>.|TRBV4-1|TRBD1|TRBJ1-6
TGCGCCAGCAGCCTGGGACAGGGGAATTCACCCCTCCACTTT
CASSLGQGNSPLHF
>.|TRBV28|TRBD1|TRBJ1-4
TGTGCCAGCAGTTCTATATTCGATGACAGGGGTAGGGAAAAACTGTTTTTT
CASSSIFDDRGREKLFF
>.|TRBV7-9|TRBD1|TRBJ2-7
TGTGCCAGCAGCTTAGCGGGACAGGGCTACGAGCAGTACTTC
CASSLAGQGYEQYF
>.|TRBV16|.|TRBJ2-5
TGTGCCAGCAGCCGCTCACAGGATGTGGAGACCCAGTACTTC
CASSRSQDVETQYF
>.|TRBV6-5|.|TRBJ2-7
TGTGCCAGCAGTAGGCCCCCGGAGCCATACGAGCAGTACTTC
CASSRPPEPYEQYF
>.|TRBV19|TRBD1|TRBJ2-7
TGTGCCAGTAGGGGGACAGGGGCCTACGAGCAGTACTTC
CASRGTGAYEQYF
>.|TRBV7-2|.|TRBJ1-6
TGTGCCAGCACCGGACTGAGTTATAATTCACCCCTCCACTTT
CASTGLSYNSPLHF
>few|TRBV7-9|.|TRBJ1-1
TGTGCCAGCACCCAGGGTGGCACTGAAGCTTTCTTT
CASTQGGTEAFF
>.|TRBV5-1|TRBD1|TRBJ2-6
TGCGCCAGCAGCCCGACAGGGGCCGGGGCCAACGTCCTGACTTTC
CASSPTGAGANVLTF
>.|TRBV10-3|.|TRBJ1-2
TGTGCCATCACAGGAGGGCAGGCTAACTATGGCTACACCTTC
CAITGGQANYGYTF
>.|TRBV5-1|.|TRBJ2-2
TGCGCCAGCAGCTTCAGTCGGGACACCGGGGAGCTGTTTTTT
CASSFSRDTGELFF
>.|TRBV7-9|TRBD2|TRBJ2-3
TGTGCCAGCAGCTTGTCCGGGACTAGGAGTTGGAATACGCAGTATTTT
CASSLSGTRSWNTQYF
>.|TRBV12-5|.|TRBJ2-7
TGTGCTAGTGGCACAACTACCTCCACCTACGAGCAGTACTTC
CASGTTTSTYEQYF
>.|TRBV5-1|TRBD1|TRBJ2-3
TGCGCCAGCTGCTGGACAGGAAGCACAGATACGCAGTATTTT
CASCWTGSTDTQYF
>.|TRBV6-5|.|TRBJ1-6
TGTGCCAGCCGTTCCGGGAGCTCCTATAATTCACCCCTCCACTTT
CASRSGSSYNSPLHF
>.|TRBV10-3|.|TRBJ1-3
TGTGCCATCAGCGACGGCCTCGGAGCTGGAAACACCATATATTTT
CAISDGLGAGNTIYF
>.|TRBV18|.|TRBJ1-1
TGTGCCAGCTCCCTTGAGCGGTTGGGAGCTTTCTTT
CASSLERLGAFF
>.|TRBV18|TRBD1|TRBJ1-3
TGTGCCAGCTCCCTGACAGGGCCACCTGGAAACACCATATATTTT
CASSLTGPPGNTIYF
>.|TRBV7-2|TRBD1|TRBJ2-7
TGTGCCAGCAGCCCCAGGACAGGGTCGGGCTACGAGCAGTACTTC
CASSPRTGSGYEQYF
>.|TRBV11-2|.|TRBJ1-1
TGTGCCAGCAGCTGGGGACAAACCTCTGAAGCTTTCTTT
CASSWGQTSEAFF
>.|TRBV6-5|.|TRBJ2-7
TGTGCCAGCACCTCATGGGGGGTTTTCGAGCAGTACTTC
CASTSWGVFEQYF
>.|TRBV19|TRBD1|TRBJ1-6
TGTGCCAATCCGGGACAGGGTGATTCACCCCTCCACTTT
CANPGQGDSPLHF
>.|TRBV4-3|.|TRBJ2-1
TGCGCCAGCAGCCCTACCAAGATAGCATCCAACGATGAGCAGTTCTTC
CASSPTKIASNDEQFF
>few|TRBV2|TRBD1|TRBJ1-1
TGTGCCAGCAAGTCCAGGGGGTTCACTGAAGCTTTCTTT
CASKSRGFTEAFF
>.|TRBV12-3/TRBV12-4|.|TRBJ1-4
TGTGCCACTAGGCGGGGGGCTAATGAAAAACTGTTTTTT
CATRRGANEKLFF
>.|TRBV5-1|.|TRBJ1-4
TGCGCCAGCAGCTTGGCCGGTCAGGGTCGAGAAAAACTGTTTTTT
CASSLAGQGREKLFF
>few|TRBV5-1|TRBD1|TRBJ1-1
TGCGCCAGCAGCTCCGACCCAACAGGGGGCAGGGACACTGAAGCTTTCTTT
CASSSDPTGGRDTEAFF
>.|TRBV7-8|.|TRBJ1-1
TGTGCCAGCAGCTTAGCGGTTGGAGGAGCAACTGAAGCTTTCTTT
CASSLAVGGATEAFF
>.|TRBV4-3|.|TRBJ1-1
TGCGCCAGCAGCCAAGATTTAGAAGCCATGAACACTGAAGCTTTCTTT
CASSQDLEAMNTEAFF
>.|TRBV10-2|TRBD1|TRBJ2-1
TGCGCCAGCAGTGCCCTAGGGGACAGGCCTCGTGACAATGAGCAGTTCTTC
CASSALGDRPRDNEQFF
>.|TRBV11-2|.|TRBJ1-2
TGTGCCAGCAGCAGACAGGAGGACTATGGCTACACCTTC
CASSRQEDYGYTF
>.|TRBV7-2|TRBD1|TRBJ1-4
TGTGCCAGCAGACAGGGGTTTACTAATGAAAAACTGTTTTTT
CASRQGFTNEKLFF
>.|TRBV5-4|.|TRBJ1-2
TGTGCCAGCAGCTTGGGTTTGGATGGGGAGGGTGGCTACACCTTC
CASSLGLDGEGGYTF
>.|TRBV11-2|.|TRBJ2-7
TGTGCCAGCAGCTTAGACGTTTACGGCTCCTACGAGCAGTACTTC
CASSLDVYGSYEQYF
>.|TRBV6-2/TRBV6-3|TRBD1|TRBJ1-2
TGTGCCAGCAGTTCCCCGGGACAGCACTATGGCTACACCTTC
CASSSPGQHYGYTF
>.|TRBV7-9|TRBD1|TRBJ2-2
TGTGCCAGCAGCTTGGGGACAGCCCACGGGGAGCTGTTTTTT
CASSLGTAHGELFF
>few|TRBV7-2|.|TRBJ2-5
TGTGCCAGCAGCTCCCCGCCTAGCACGCAGACCCAGTACTTC
CASSSPPSTQTQYF
>.|TRBV6-5|.|TRBJ2-7
TGTGCCAGCAGAATGGACAGTAGTTACGAGCAGTACTTC
CASRMDSSYEQYF